Presented here are 14 T cell receptor beta chains from one specimen sequenced in a study of blood T cell repertoires in COVID-19. Assay used: immunoSEQ multiplex PCR; TCRdb lists only in-frame clones, some missing. Of approximately 88,000 clones in the sample, 75% to 90% were seen once. The sequencing input was peripheral blood. These TCRs come from a woman of 80 years or more with acute or convalescent COVID-19.

The J gene is TRBJ2-5, the V gene TRBV30; possible D gene TRBD1, 6 bases. CDR3 length: 16 amino acids. Trimming stripped 3 bases from V and 5 bases from J, with 22 bases between. Germline V gene lookup returns CDR1 GTSNPN and CDR2 SVGIG (reference sequence). CDR3 nucleotides: TGTGCCTGGAGCGTAGGGGCAGGGGTCGCGCGTGAGACCCAGTACTTC. This sequence encodes CAWSVGAGVARETQYF.

The rearrangement links TRBV7-9 to TRBJ1-5; no clear D. Germline CDR1 is SEHNR and CDR2 is FQNEAQ (reference sequence). V gave up 4 bases and J gave up 1 base, with 11 bases separating them. This CDR3 has 15 amino acids. CDR3: CASSSTDSSNQPQHF. CDR3 nucleotide sequence: TGTGCCAGCAGCTCCACAGATTCGAGCAATCAGCCCCAGCATTTT.

The rearrangement links TRBV11-2 to TRBJ2-7, with 8 nucleotides matching TRBD1. The CDR3 length is 16 residues. Germline V CDR1 and CDR2: SGHAT, FQNNGV. The V gene end was trimmed by 0 bases and the J gene end by 7 bases; junction bases not matched to a gene: 11. For the CDR3, the DNA is TGTGCCAGCAGCTTAGACCACCGACAGGGGACGGGGGAGCAGTACTTC. Protein: CASSLDHRQGTGEQYF.

J is TRBJ1-5 and V is TRBV7-2; D is perhaps TRBD1 (6 bases). This CDR3 contains 17 residues. V gave up 4 bases and J gave up 6 bases, with 22 bases separating them. The germline gives CDR1 SGHTA, CDR2 FQGNSA. This chain's CDR3 is CASSSRYTGLLVQPQHF. In nucleotides, the CDR3 is TGTGCCAGCAGCTCCAGGTACACAGGGCTACTTGTTCAGCCCCAGCATTTT. Variable domain in full (rest from reference TRBV7-2 and TRBJ1-5): GAGVSQSPSNKVTEKGKDVELRCDPISGHTALYWYRQSLGQGLEFLIYFQGNSAPDKSGLPSDRFSAERTGGSVSTLTIQRTQQEDSAVYLCASSSRYTGLLVQPQHFGDGTRLSIL.

This clone was picked up a small number of times. This sequence joins TRBV19 and TRBJ2-3; tentatively, D is TRBD2 (5 bases). The germline gives CDR1 LNHDA, CDR2 SQIVND (reference sequence). The CDR3 sequence is 13 residues long. Trimming took 4 bases from V and 2 from J, leaving 7 bases between them. CDR3 nucleotide sequence: TGTGCCAGTAGTAACCGGGACACAGATACGCAGTATTTT. Translation gives CASSNRDTDTQYF.

The chain uses TRBV2 and TRBJ2-5; possible D gene TRBD2, 6 bases. The CDR3 spans 15 residues. V gave up 0 bases and J gave up 0 bases, with 8 bases separating them. The germline gives CDR1 SNHLY, CDR2 FYNNEI. This chain's CDR3 is CASSEAGLYQETQYF. Here the CDR3 DNA reads TGTGCCAGCAGTGAAGCGGGACTTTACCAAGAGACCCAGTACTTC.

This clone appeared many times. The J gene is TRBJ2-7, the V gene TRBV18; maybe TRBD1 (7 bases). The CDR3 totals 19 residues. Trimming took off 0 bases at V and 0 bases at J, with 21 bases between the two ends. The germline gives CDR1 KGHSH, CDR2 LQKENI. The CDR3 sequence: CASSPPTGWGRGSSYEQYF. As DNA, the CDR3 is TGTGCCAGCTCACCACCGACAGGGTGGGGACGGGGGAGCTCCTACGAGCAGTACTTC.

The V call is TRBV18, the J call TRBJ2-1, with 11 bases identical to TRBD2. The CDR3 totals 15 residues. Germline lookup yields CDR1 KGHSH and CDR2 LQKENI. Trimming at V came to 1 base and at J to 10 bases, leaving 6 bases not matched to a gene. CDR3 nucleotide sequence: TGTGCCAGCTCACCACGAGCTAGCGGGAGGTTCGAGCAGTTCTTC. Residues: CASSPRASGRFEQFF.

The V and J genes are TRBV18 and TRBJ1-1, with a possible D match to TRBD1 (6 bases). The length of the CDR3 is 16 residues. Deletions cut 3 bases from V and 5 bases from J, with 19 bases between. Germline CDR1 and CDR2: KGHSH and LQKENI. The CDR3 region is CASSPTTGLRGTEAFF. The CDR3 DNA follows: TGTGCCAGCTCACCGACAACAGGGCTCCGCGGGACTGAAGCTTTCTTT.

The J gene is TRBJ1-1, the V gene TRBV3-1 (or the pseudogene TRBV3-2); a weak D match, TRBD1 (6 bases). This CDR3 has 13 residues. The V end lost 1 base, the J end lost 4 bases, and 7 bases lay between the germline ends. Germline V CDR1 and CDR2: LGHDT, YNNKEL (reference sequence). The CDR3 region has the DNA TGTGCCAGCAGCCAAGGGGGGCTCACTGAAGCTTTCTTT. It codes for CASSQGGLTEAFF.

The genes are TRBV11-2 and TRBJ1-1; TRBD1 is a possible D gene (5 bases). Germline CDR1 is SGHAT and CDR2 is FQNNGV. The CDR3 length is 13 residues. V lost 5 bases and J lost 6, with 13 bases in between. CDR3 in DNA: TGTGCCAGCAGCCCCGCAGGGTTCGCTGAAGCTTTCTTT. It specifies CASSPAGFAEAFF. The full variable domain, with the rest looked up from reference TRBV11-2 and TRBJ1-1, is EAGVAQSPRYKIIEKRQSVAFWCNPISGHATLYWYQQILGQGPKLLIQFQNNGVVDDSQLPKDRFSAERLKGVDSTLKIQPAKLEDSAVYLCASSPAGFAEAFFGQGTRLTVV.

This clone was seen only a few times. This chain uses TRBV7-2 with TRBJ2-2; TRBD1 aligns across 9 bases. The germline V gene has CDR1 SGHTA and CDR2 FQGNSA. The CDR3 runs 15 residues. With 2 bases clipped from V and 7 bases from J, the junction kept 5 bases outside the gene matches. The CDR3 coding sequence is TGTGCCAGCAGCTTATTACAGGGGGCGAGCGGGGAGCTGTTTTTT. Translated, it gives CASSLLQGASGELFF. Drawing the rest from reference TRBV7-2 and TRBJ2-2, the complete variable domain is GAGVSQSPSNKVTEKGKDVELRCDPISGHTALYWYRQSLGQGLEFLIYFQGNSAPDKSGLPSDRFSAERTGGSVSTLTIQRTQQEDSAVYLCASSLLQGASGELFFGEGSRLTVL.

This chain connects TRBV3-1 (or the pseudogene TRBV3-2) to TRBJ2-3, with 15 bases that match TRBD2. The CDR3 extends over 17 amino acids. The ends lost 4 bases at V and 1 base at J; junction bases unmatched: 3. The germline V gene has CDR1 LGHDT and CDR2 YNNKEL (reference sequence). The CDR3 sequence is CASSPGLAGGRTDTQYF. CDR3 DNA sequence: TGTGCCAGCAGCCCTGGACTAGCGGGGGGGCGCACAGATACGCAGTATTTT.

The rearrangement joins TRBV6-5 to TRBJ2-3, with 7 bases lining up with TRBD2. The CDR3 is 15 residues long. Germline CDR1 and CDR2: MNHEY and SVGAGI. Losses at the gene ends were 5 bases for V and 0 bases for J; bases not matched to a gene: 5. Written as DNA, the CDR3 is TGTGCCAGCAGTCCCCCCGGGGGGAGCACAGATACGCAGTATTTT. Translated: CASSPPGGSTDTQYF.